The 17 T cell receptor beta chains in this list originate from one sample, sequenced in a study of blood T cell repertoires in COVID-19. Assay: immunoSEQ multiplex PCR; the TCRdb copy retains only in-frame clones and omits some. This sample carries 200,000 to 250,000 clones, about four fifths of them seen once, and the ten largest clones take 3.5% to 4%. Sequenced input: PBMCs or T cells enriched from blood (not recorded which). The receptors here all came from a woman in her 40s who had been exposed to COVID-19.

This clone showed up just a few times. The CDR3 sequence: CASSQRDEQYF. The CDR3 DNA reads TGTGCCAGCAGCCAAAGAGACGAGCAGTACTTC. The chain is built from TRBV4-2 and TRBJ2-7; D not certain. The germline V gene has CDR1 LGHNA and CDR2 YNFKEQ. This CDR3 is built from 11 residues. The germline V and J ends were trimmed by 2 bases and 5 bases, with 4 bases remaining between them.

V usage is TRBV2 and J usage is TRBJ1-4; D remains unclear. Between the trimmed V and J ends, which lost 8 bases and 3 bases, there was a span of 13 bases. There are 14 residues in the CDR3. Germline loops: CDR1 SNHLY, CDR2 FYNNEI. In nucleotides, the CDR3 is TGTGCCAGCCGATTACTATCGGCTAATGAAAAACTGTTTTTT. It specifies CASRLLSANEKLFF.

This chain connects TRBV2 to TRBJ2-1; 7 nucleotides align to TRBD1. This CDR3 spans 14 amino acids. CDR1 SNHLY and CDR2 FYNNEI come from the germline V gene. V lost 6 bases, J lost 1 base, and 3 bases stayed unmatched. The chain's CDR3 is CASSRDSSYNEQFF. In DNA, the CDR3 is TGTGCCAGCAGCCGGGACAGTTCCTACAATGAGCAGTTCTTC.

This clone was seen a handful of times. V and J are TRBV4-1 and TRBJ1-5, with 8 bases that match TRBD1. Germline CDR1 and CDR2: MGHRA and YSYEKL. The CDR3 has 19 amino acids. V shed 1 base and J 2 bases; nucleotides not matched to a gene: 13. The chain's CDR3 is CASSQAGTGQGSGNQPQHF. The CDR3 region has the DNA TGCGCCAGCAGCCAAGCCGGAACAGGACAGGGAAGTGGCAATCAGCCCCAGCATTTT.

The genes are TRBV27 and TRBJ2-7, with D hard to call. Looked up from germline, CDR1 is MNHEY and CDR2 is SMNVEV (reference sequence). Between the trimmed V and J ends, which lost 4 bases and 2 bases, there was a span of 6 bases. The CDR3 runs to 12 residues. The CDR3 DNA is TGTGCCAGCAGTTCCCGGGCCTACGAGCAGTACTTC. This translates into CASSSRAYEQYF.

The chain employs TRBV7-9 and TRBJ2-7; a weak D match, TRBD1 (5 bases). CDR1 is SEHNR, CDR2 FQNEAQ, per germline (reference sequence). The germline V and J ends were trimmed by 4 bases and 2 bases, with 15 bases remaining between them. The CDR3 runs to 15 residues. The CDR3 region is CASSSLGQNTYEQYF. For the CDR3, the DNA is TGTGCCAGCAGCTCCCTCGGACAAAATACCTACGAGCAGTACTTC.

The gene calls are TRBV7-8 and TRBJ2-5; D is unclear. CDR3 length: 14 residues. Per the germline V gene, CDR1 is SGHVS and CDR2 is FQNEAQ. Deletions cut 1 base from V and 7 bases from J, with 13 bases between. DNA for the CDR3: TGTGCCAGCAGCTTAGGGCCAGGTTATGGGACCCAGTACTTC. Translating gives CASSLGPGYGTQYF.

This clone has just one count. The rearrangement links TRBV6-6 to TRBJ2-5; 13 bases line up with TRBD2. The CDR3 totals 15 residues. J was trimmed by 5 bases and V by 8 bases; bases with no gene match: 8. Germline V gene lookup returns CDR1 MNHNY and CDR2 SVGAGI (reference sequence). The CDR3 here is CASRGTSGVGETQYF. CDR3 nucleotides: TGTGCCAGCCGCGGGACTAGCGGGGTTGGGGAGACCCAGTACTTC.

This clone was counted many times. This specimen includes other DNA sequences encoding the same CDR3. J is TRBJ2-3 and V is TRBV5-1; a possible D gene is TRBD2 (7 bases). Germline V gives CDR1 SGHRS, CDR2 YFSETQ. The CDR3 totals 15 residues. The V end lost 1 base, the J end lost 2 bases, and 11 bases lay between the germline ends. CDR3 loop: CASSLQGRDTDTQYF. The CDR3, as DNA: TGCGCCAGCAGCTTGCAGGGGAGGGACACAGATACGCAGTATTTT.

The J gene is TRBJ1-5, the V gene TRBV2; D is uncertain. The length of the CDR3 is 13 residues. The germline gives CDR1 SNHLY, CDR2 FYNNEI. Trimming took off 6 bases at V and 3 bases at J, with 9 bases between the two ends. CDR3 region: CASSPGNNQPQHF. The CDR3 nucleotides read TGTGCCAGCAGCCCGGGGAACAATCAGCCCCAGCATTTT.

The chain has TRBV10-3 and TRBJ2-7; TRBD1 aligns across 8 bases. V lost 5 bases and J lost 9; bases outside the gene matches: 9. Germline V gene sequence: CDR1 ENHRY, CDR2 SYGVKD. The CDR3 has 13 amino acids. The CDR3 nucleotides read TGTGCCATCAGTAGACAGGGGTCCATCGGGCAGTACTTC. Encoded protein: CAISRQGSIGQYF.

The chain couples TRBV3-1 (or the pseudogene TRBV3-2) to TRBJ1-5; perhaps TRBD1 as D (6 bases). Germline lookup yields CDR1 LGHDT and CDR2 YNNKEL (reference sequence). The CDR3 has 13 residues. The ends were cut back, 7 bases at V and 3 bases at J, with 10 bases in the middle. CDR3 residues: CASTRGDNQPQHF. The CDR3 nucleotides are TGTGCCAGCACCAGGGGTGACAATCAGCCCCAGCATTTT.

The gene calls are TRBV5-4 and TRBJ1-4; 7 bases are shared with TRBD1. The CDR3 runs 15 residues. V shed 4 bases and J 6 bases; nucleotides not matched to a gene: 9. Per the germline V gene, CDR1 is SGHNT and CDR2 is YYREEE (reference sequence). CDR3 bases: TGTGCCAGCAGCGGGACCGGGACAGACTATGAAAAACTGTTTTTT. Translating it yields CASSGTGTDYEKLFF.

This clone was detected ten times or more. CDR3 sequence: CASRGGALLNTGELFF. CDR3 coding DNA: TGCGCCAGCCGGGGGGGGGCGCTTTTGAACACCGGGGAGCTGTTTTTT. This chain connects TRBV4-1 to TRBJ2-2; 8 positions match TRBD2. CDR1 MGHRA and CDR2 YSYEKL come from the germline V gene. The CDR3 length is 16 residues. Trimming cost V 8 bases and J 1 base; bases outside gene matches: 9.

This rearrangement joins TRBV3-1 (or the pseudogene TRBV3-2) to TRBJ1-6; D is perhaps TRBD1 (5 bases). The CDR3 consists of 18 residues. Trimming cost V 2 bases and J 7 bases, with 21 bases left between them. Germline CDR1 is LGHDT and CDR2 is YNNKEL (reference sequence). The DNA for the CDR3 is TGTGCCAGCAGCCAACGAATTTTTAGTGAGACAGCGAATTCACCCCTCCACTTT. It is translated as CASSQRIFSETANSPLHF.

This clone was observed once. The rearrangement uses TRBV20-1 and TRBJ2-5; tentatively, D is TRBD2 (6 bases). Trimming pared 3 bases from V and 1 base from J, leaving 15 bases between. The CDR3 length is 15 residues. Germline V lookup: CDR1 DFQATT, CDR2 SNEGSKA (reference sequence). The CDR3 protein is CSASGWGEFQETQYF. In DNA form, the CDR3 reads TGCAGTGCTAGTGGGTGGGGGGAGTTCCAAGAGACCCAGTACTTC.

J is TRBJ2-3 and V is TRBV7-3; D unclear. This CDR3 has 13 amino acids. Trimming removed 4 bases at V and 6 bases at J, with 11 bases between. Germline CDR1 and CDR2: SGHTA and FQGTGA. CDR3 sequence reads: CASSSRTRDTQYF. The DNA of the CDR3 is TGTGCCAGCAGCTCGAGAACTCGGGATACGCAGTATTTT.